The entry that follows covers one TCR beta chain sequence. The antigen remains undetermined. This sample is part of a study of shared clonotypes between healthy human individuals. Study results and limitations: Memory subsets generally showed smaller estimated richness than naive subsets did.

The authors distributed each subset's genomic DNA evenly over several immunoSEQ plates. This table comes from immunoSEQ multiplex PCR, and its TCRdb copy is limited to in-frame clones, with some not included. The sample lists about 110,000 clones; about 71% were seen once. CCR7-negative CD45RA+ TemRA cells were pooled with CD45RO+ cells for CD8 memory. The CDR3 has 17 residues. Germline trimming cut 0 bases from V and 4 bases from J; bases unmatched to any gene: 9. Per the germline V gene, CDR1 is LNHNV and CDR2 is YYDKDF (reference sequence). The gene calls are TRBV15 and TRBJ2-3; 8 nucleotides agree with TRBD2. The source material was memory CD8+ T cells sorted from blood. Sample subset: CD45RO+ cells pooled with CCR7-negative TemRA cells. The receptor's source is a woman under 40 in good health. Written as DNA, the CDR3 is TGTGCCACCAGCAGAGAACTAGCGGAGCCCCCCTCAGATACGCAGTATTTT. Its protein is CATSRELAEPPSDTQYF.